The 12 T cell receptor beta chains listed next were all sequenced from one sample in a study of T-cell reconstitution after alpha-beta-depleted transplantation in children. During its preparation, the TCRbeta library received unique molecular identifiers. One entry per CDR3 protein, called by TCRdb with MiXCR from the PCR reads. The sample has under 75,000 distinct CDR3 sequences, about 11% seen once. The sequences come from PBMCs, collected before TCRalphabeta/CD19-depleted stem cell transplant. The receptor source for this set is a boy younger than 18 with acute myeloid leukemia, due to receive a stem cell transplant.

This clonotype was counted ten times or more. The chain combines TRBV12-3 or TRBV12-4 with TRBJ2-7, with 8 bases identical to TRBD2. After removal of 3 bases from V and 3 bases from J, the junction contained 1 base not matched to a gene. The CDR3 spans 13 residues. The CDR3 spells CASSLGTSYEQYF. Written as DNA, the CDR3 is TGTGCCAGCAGTTTGGGGACTAGCTACGAGCAGTACTTC.

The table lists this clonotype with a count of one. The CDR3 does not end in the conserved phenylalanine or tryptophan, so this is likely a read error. The DNA for the CDR3 is TGTGCCAGCTCATCGAAAGCGAACACTGAAGCTTTCCTT. As protein: CASSSKANTEAFL. The chain combines TRBV18 with TRBJ1-1; D gene ambiguous. Germline values: CDR1 KGHSH, CDR2 LQKENI. V lost 5 bases and J lost 1, with 8 bases in between. This CDR3 spans 13 amino acids.

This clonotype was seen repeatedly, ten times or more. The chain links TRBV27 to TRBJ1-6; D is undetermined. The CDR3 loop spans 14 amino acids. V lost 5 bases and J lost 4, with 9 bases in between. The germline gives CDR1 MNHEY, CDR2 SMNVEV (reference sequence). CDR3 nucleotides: TGTGCCAGCAGTCGGACGGTATATAATTCACCCCTCCACTTT. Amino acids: CASSRTVYNSPLHF.

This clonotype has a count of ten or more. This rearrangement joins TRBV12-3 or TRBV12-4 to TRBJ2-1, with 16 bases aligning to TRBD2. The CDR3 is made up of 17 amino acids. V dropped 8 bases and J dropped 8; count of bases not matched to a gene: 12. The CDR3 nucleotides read TGTGCCAGCGGGACTAGCGGGAGGGCCCTCGCGGGAGATGAGCAGTTCTTC. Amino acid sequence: CASGTSGRALAGDEQFF.

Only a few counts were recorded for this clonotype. Written as DNA, the CDR3 is TGCGCCAGCAGCTTGGCCCGCAGTCCGAACACCGGGGAGCTGTTTTTT. Its protein product is CASSLARSPNTGELFF. V and J are TRBV5-1 and TRBJ2-2; D is unresolved. Trimming took off 0 bases at V and 0 bases at J, with 9 bases between the two ends. This CDR3 spans 16 amino acids. Looked up from germline, CDR1 is SGHRS and CDR2 is YFSETQ.

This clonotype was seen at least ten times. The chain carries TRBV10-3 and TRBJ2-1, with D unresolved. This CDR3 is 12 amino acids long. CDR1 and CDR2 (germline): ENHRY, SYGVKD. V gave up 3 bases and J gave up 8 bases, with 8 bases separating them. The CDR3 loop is CAISEGGDEQFF. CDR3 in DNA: TGTGCCATCAGTGAAGGTGGAGATGAGCAGTTCTTC.

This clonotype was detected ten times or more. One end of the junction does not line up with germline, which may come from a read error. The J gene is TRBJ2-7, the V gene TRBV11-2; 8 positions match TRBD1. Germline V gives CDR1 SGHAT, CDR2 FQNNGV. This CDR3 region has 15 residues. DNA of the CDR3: TGTGCCACCAGCTCCTACAGGGGGGACAGACCCGAGCAGTACTTC. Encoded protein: CATSSYRGDRPEQYF.

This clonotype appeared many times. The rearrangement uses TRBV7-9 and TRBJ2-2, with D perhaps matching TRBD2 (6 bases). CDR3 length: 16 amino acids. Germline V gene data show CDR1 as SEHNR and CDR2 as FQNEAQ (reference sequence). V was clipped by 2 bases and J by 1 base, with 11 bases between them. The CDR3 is CASSLRRGMNTGELFF. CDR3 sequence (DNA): TGTGCCAGCAGCTTAAGGCGGGGAATGAACACCGGGGAGCTGTTTTTT.

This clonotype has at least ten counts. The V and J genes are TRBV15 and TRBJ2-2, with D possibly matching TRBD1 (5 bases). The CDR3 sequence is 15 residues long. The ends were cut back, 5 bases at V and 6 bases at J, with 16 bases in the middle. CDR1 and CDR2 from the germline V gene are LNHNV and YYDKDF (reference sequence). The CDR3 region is CATSPQGWGSGELFF. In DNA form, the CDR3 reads TGTGCCACCAGCCCCCAGGGTTGGGGTTCCGGGGAGCTGTTTTTT.

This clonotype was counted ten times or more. This CDR3 reads CASSILQGNEQYV. In DNA form, the CDR3 reads TGTGCCAGCAGCATCCTACAGGGGAACGAGCAGTACGTC. The rearrangement joins TRBV7-2 to TRBJ2-7, with 7 positions matching TRBD1. This CDR3 has 13 amino acids. V was pared by 5 bases and J by 5 bases, with 6 bases of the junction left unmatched. Germline CDR1 is SGHTA and CDR2 is FQGNSA.

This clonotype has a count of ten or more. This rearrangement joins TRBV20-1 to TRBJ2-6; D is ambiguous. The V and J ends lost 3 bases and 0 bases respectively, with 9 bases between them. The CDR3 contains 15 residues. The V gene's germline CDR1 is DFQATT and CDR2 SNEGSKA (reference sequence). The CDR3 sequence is CSASPRFSGANVLTF. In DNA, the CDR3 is TGCAGTGCTAGTCCTCGATTCTCTGGGGCCAACGTCCTGACTTTC.

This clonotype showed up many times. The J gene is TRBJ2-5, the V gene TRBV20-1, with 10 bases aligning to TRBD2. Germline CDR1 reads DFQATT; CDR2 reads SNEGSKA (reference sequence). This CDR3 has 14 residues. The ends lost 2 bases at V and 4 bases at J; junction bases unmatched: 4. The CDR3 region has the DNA TGCAGTGCTAGATTTAGCGGGAGGACAGAGACCCAGTACTTC. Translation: CSARFSGRTETQYF.